The next 27 T cell receptor beta chains were all read from a single sample in a study of identifying expanded T cells in peripheral blood. The protocol was immunoSEQ multiplex PCR, while the TCRdb copy is restricted to in-frame clones and leaves out a portion. The sample yields approximately 79,000 clones, 90% seen once. Sequences were obtained from blood. Receptors were obtained from a person aged 18 to 75 in good health.

This chain connects TRBV6-5 to TRBJ1-2; D remains unclear. Germline V gene data show CDR1 as MNHEY and CDR2 as SVGAGI. Deletions cut 0 bases from V and 0 bases from J, with 8 bases between. The CDR3 runs to 15 residues. CDR3 in amino acids: CASSYSIIANYGYTF. CDR3 sequence (DNA): TGTGCCAGCAGTTACTCCATTATAGCTAACTATGGCTACACCTTC.

V and J are TRBV29-1 and TRBJ1-5; D gene ambiguous. The CDR3 is 12 amino acids. V lost 2 bases, J lost 2 bases, and 4 bases lay in between. Germline loops: CDR1 SQVTM, CDR2 ANQGSEA. The CDR3 sequence: CSVEQGNQPQHF. The CDR3 bases are TGCAGCGTTGAACAGGGCAATCAGCCCCAGCATTTT. The whole variable domain, remainder taken from reference TRBV29-1 and TRBJ1-5, is SAVISQKPSRDICQRGTSLTIQCQVDSQVTMMFWYRQQPGQSLTLIATANQGSEATYESGFVIDKFPISRPNLTFSTLTVSNMSPEDSSIYLCSVEQGNQPQHFGDGTRLSIL.

This chain uses TRBV5-8 with TRBJ2-7, with D possibly TRBD1 on 7 matching bases. Per germline, CDR1 SGHTS and CDR2 YDEGEE. The germline V and J ends were trimmed by 4 bases and 1 base, with 15 bases remaining between them. This CDR3 comprises 15 residues. The CDR3 nucleotides read TGTGCCAGCAGCGCGGGACAGTCGCTATCCTACGAGCAGTACTTC. Translating gives CASSAGQSLSYEQYF. The full variable domain, its missing parts supplied by reference TRBV5-8 and TRBJ2-7, is EAGVTQSPTHLIKTRGQQATLRCSPISGHTSVYWYQQALGLGLQFLLWYDEGEERNRGNFPPRFSGRQFPNYSSELNVNALELEDSALYLCASSAGQSLSYEQYFGPGTRLTVT.

The V gene is TRBV30, the J gene TRBJ2-3; maybe TRBD1 (6 bases). Germline-derived CDR1 and CDR2 are GTSNPN and SVGIG (reference sequence). The V gene lost 2 bases and the J gene lost 5 bases, with 14 bases spanning the gap. The CDR3 totals 14 residues. The CDR3 loop reads CAWSRRQGRDTQYF. The CDR3 coding sequence is TGTGCCTGGAGTCGGCGGCAGGGGAGAGATACGCAGTATTTT. Complete variable domain (other parts from reference TRBV30 and TRBJ2-3): SQTIHQWPATLVQPVGSPLSLECTVEGTSNPNLYWYRQAAGRGLQLLFYSVGIGQISSEVPQNLSASRPQDRQFILSSKKLLLSDSGFYLCAWSRRQGRDTQYFGPGTRLTVL.

This clone was observed a handful of times. This chain joins TRBV4-1 and TRBJ2-6; D is undetermined. Germline V gene data show CDR1 as MGHRA and CDR2 as YSYEKL. CDR3 length: 16 amino acids. Trimming took 1 base from V and 1 from J, leaving 8 bases between them. CDR3 residues: CASSQGVGSGANVLTF. CDR3 sequence (DNA): TGCGCCAGCAGCCAAGGGGTGGGGTCTGGGGCCAACGTCCTGACTTTC.

The rearrangement uses TRBV6-5 and TRBJ2-1, with D tentatively TRBD1 or TRBD2 (6 bases each). Trimming left V 6 bases short and J 7 bases short, with 16 bases between. Germline V gives CDR1 MNHEY, CDR2 SVGAGI. The CDR3 runs 14 residues. CDR3 sequence reads: CASRAARGENEQFF. The CDR3 DNA is TGTGCCAGCAGAGCCGCTAGGGGGGAAAATGAGCAGTTCTTC.

The CDR3 nucleotides read TGTGCCATCAATGGGGACCCAGAACTAGCGGGAGACTACAATGAGCAGTTCTTC. Protein: CAINGDPELAGDYNEQFF. The chain uses TRBV10-3 and TRBJ2-1, with 11 positions matching TRBD2. The trim removed 7 bases at V and 3 bases at J, leaving 14 bases unmatched. The CDR3 loop spans 18 amino acids. Germline CDR1 ENHRY, CDR2 SYGVKD.

This chain joins TRBV7-2 and TRBJ1-2; 9 bases line up with TRBD1. CDR1 and CDR2 (germline): SGHTA, FQGNSA. This CDR3 contains 14 residues. Losses at the gene ends were 3 bases for V and 5 bases for J; bases not matched to a gene: 4. The CDR3 coding sequence is TGTGCCAGCAGCTTCGACAGGGGGGGATATGGCTACACCTTC. This encodes CASSFDRGGYGYTF.

The chain joins TRBV9 to TRBJ2-3; 10 nucleotides agree with TRBD2. V was clipped by 3 bases and J by 5 bases; unmatched bases: 6. The CDR3 has 15 residues. Germline V lookup: CDR1 SGDLS, CDR2 YYNGEE. CDR3 DNA: TGTGCCAGCAGCGCCAGCGGGAGGGCCAAAGATACGCAGTATTTT. This gives the protein CASSASGRAKDTQYF.

The J gene is TRBJ2-7, the V gene TRBV5-6; D is uncertain. V lost 4 bases and J 7 bases, leaving 9 bases between the germline ends. The CDR3 covers 11 residues. Germline V gives CDR1 SGHDT, CDR2 YYEEEE. The CDR3 reads CASSALGEQYF. The CDR3 DNA reads as TGTGCCAGCAGCGCTCTCGGGGAGCAGTACTTC.

The genes are TRBV19 and TRBJ2-3; 8 bases fit TRBD2. CDR3 size: 15 residues. From germline, CDR1 is LNHDA and CDR2 SQIVND (reference sequence). The trim removed 8 bases at V and 4 bases at J, leaving 11 bases unmatched. The DNA for the CDR3 is TGTGCCAGTCGCAGCCCGGGACTAGTCTCAGATACGCAGTATTTT. It specifies CASRSPGLVSDTQYF.

This chain connects TRBV11-3 to TRBJ1-1; 7 bases align to TRBD1. The V segment lost 1 base and the J segment 8 bases; nucleotides outside the gene matches: 4. CDR1 is SGHNT and CDR2 is YENEEA in the germline V gene. The CDR3 is 13 residues long. In DNA, the CDR3 is TGTGCCAGCAGCTTAGCACAGGGACAGGAAGCTTTCTTT. Translation: CASSLAQGQEAFF.

Details on this clone: A read error may account for a junction end that differs from germline. The chain uses TRBV28 and TRBJ2-2; D call uncertain. Germline V lookup: CDR1 MDHEN, CDR2 SYDVKM. CDR3 length: 12 amino acids. CDR3 DNA sequence: TGTGCCGGCAGACCGAACACCGGGGAGCTGTTTTTT. Protein: CAGRPNTGELFF.

CDR3 sequence reads: CASSGDSTDTQYF. The CDR3 nucleotides are TGTGCCAGCAGTGGGGACAGCACAGATACGCAGTATTTT. The chain employs TRBV2 and TRBJ2-3, with D perhaps TRBD1 or TRBD2 (5 bases each). V shed 4 bases and J shed 0 bases, with 5 bases lying between them. Germline CDR1 reads SNHLY; CDR2 reads FYNNEI. This CDR3 has 13 amino acids.

This sequence joins TRBV19 and TRBJ2-2, with D unclear. V lost 8 bases and J 3 bases, leaving 7 bases between the germline ends. The length of the CDR3 is 12 residues. CDR1 LNHDA and CDR2 SQIVND come from the germline V gene (reference sequence). The CDR3 region is CASGPDTGELFF. The DNA for the CDR3 is TGTGCCAGTGGGCCCGACACCGGGGAGCTGTTTTTT.

The chain carries TRBV9 and TRBJ2-7; D ambiguous. This CDR3 comprises 14 residues. Trimming removed 0 bases from V and 0 bases from J, with 7 bases in between. The germline CDR1 and CDR2 sequences are SGDLS and YYNGEE. The CDR3 DNA reads TGTGCCAGCAGCGTAGGGCTGAGCTCCTACGAGCAGTACTTC. It encodes CASSVGLSSYEQYF.

The chain has TRBV27 and TRBJ2-4; D gene ambiguous. Trimming pared 8 bases from V and 1 base from J, leaving 15 bases between. The CDR3 spans 15 residues. Germline V gene lookup returns CDR1 MNHEY and CDR2 SMNVEV (reference sequence). The CDR3, as DNA: TGTGCCAGCGGGGAATTAGCTCTCGCCAAAAACATTCAGTACTTC. Protein product: CASGELALAKNIQYF.

The CDR3 region is CASSLRGWYEQYF. DNA for the CDR3: TGTGCCAGCAGCTTGAGGGGGTGGTACGAGCAGTACTTC. The J gene is TRBJ2-7, the V gene TRBV5-6; tentatively, D is TRBD1 (6 bases). The CDR3 has 13 amino acids. V shed 1 base and J shed 4 bases, with 9 bases lying between them. CDR1 and CDR2 from the germline V gene are SGHDT and YYEEEE.

The chain has TRBV19 and TRBJ2-3; 9 bases match TRBD2. Per the germline V gene, CDR1 is LNHDA and CDR2 is SQIVND (reference sequence). This CDR3 has 16 amino acids. The ends lost 1 base at V and 6 bases at J; junction bases unmatched: 8. The DNA of the CDR3 is TGTGCCAGTAGTATAGTAACAGCGGGAGGCCCGGATACGCAGTATTTT. Protein product: CASSIVTAGGPDTQYF.

The rearrangement links TRBV6-6 to TRBJ2-1; tentatively, D is TRBD2 (6 bases). CDR3 size: 16 residues. Germline V gene lookup returns CDR1 MNHNY and CDR2 SVGAGI (reference sequence). Trimming left V 4 bases short and J 8 bases short, with 21 bases between. In nucleotides, the CDR3 is TGTGCCAGCAGTTCCGAAACTAGCTTAATAATCCATGAGCAGTTCTTC. Translated: CASSSETSLIIHEQFF.

Only a few counts were recorded for this clone. This rearrangement joins TRBV5-6 to TRBJ2-7; the D is unclear. V dropped 0 bases and J dropped 2 bases, with 12 bases sitting between them. This CDR3 is 15 amino acids long. Germline loops: CDR1 SGHDT, CDR2 YYEEEE. The CDR3: CASSLATLMTYEQYF. The CDR3 DNA is TGTGCCAGCAGCTTGGCCACACTAATGACCTACGAGCAGTACTTC.

CDR3 DNA: TGTGCCACACGAGGGATCGGCGCTGAAGCTTTCTTT. Protein sequence: CATRGIGAEAFF. This sequence joins TRBV19 and TRBJ1-1; D gene uncertain. V was clipped by 10 bases and J by 6 bases, with 15 bases between them. The germline V gene has CDR1 LNHDA and CDR2 SQIVND (reference sequence). This CDR3 is built from 12 residues.

A few counts support this clone. This chain joins TRBV5-1 and TRBJ2-7, with D unclear. V lost 0 bases, J lost 3 bases, and 7 bases lay in between. CDR3 size: 13 residues. The germline gives CDR1 SGHRS, CDR2 YFSETQ. The CDR3 DNA is TGCGCCAGCAGCTTGGCGGCTAACTACGAGCAGTACTTC. Translating gives CASSLAANYEQYF.

The DNA for the CDR3 is TGTGCCAGCAGTTTAGATAGCAATCAGCCCCAGCATTTT. Protein sequence: CASSLDSNQPQHF. This chain joins TRBV28 and TRBJ1-5, with unresolved D. CDR3 length: 13 residues. Germline CDR1 is MDHEN and CDR2 is SYDVKM. V gave up 2 bases and J gave up 0 bases, with 2 bases separating them.

This clone turned up a few times. The rearrangement links TRBV10-1 to TRBJ2-1; D is undetermined. V shed 3 bases and J shed 3 bases, with 3 bases lying between them. Germline-derived CDR1 and CDR2 are WNHNN and SYGVQD (reference sequence). This CDR3 comprises 12 residues. CDR3 in amino acids: CASSDIYNEQFF. The CDR3 region has the DNA TGCGCCAGCAGTGACATCTACAATGAGCAGTTCTTC.

The rearrangement joins TRBV14 to TRBJ2-3, with 10 nucleotides matching TRBD2. Germline loops: CDR1 SGHDN, CDR2 FVKESK. This CDR3 contains 19 residues. V was clipped by 0 bases and J by 1 base; unmatched bases: 10. The CDR3 sequence: CASSQDKSGRALGTDTQYF. CDR3 nucleotide sequence: TGTGCCAGCAGCCAAGATAAAAGCGGGAGGGCCCTCGGCACAGATACGCAGTATTTT.

CDR3 sequence: CASSMGQIPSTDTQYF. The CDR3 DNA is TGCGCCAGCAGCATGGGACAGATTCCTAGCACAGATACGCAGTATTTT. This chain connects TRBV5-1 to TRBJ2-3, with 7 bases identical to TRBD1. This CDR3 spans 16 amino acids. Germline CDR1 reads SGHRS; CDR2 reads YFSETQ. Trimming cost V 4 bases and J 0 bases; bases outside gene matches: 8.